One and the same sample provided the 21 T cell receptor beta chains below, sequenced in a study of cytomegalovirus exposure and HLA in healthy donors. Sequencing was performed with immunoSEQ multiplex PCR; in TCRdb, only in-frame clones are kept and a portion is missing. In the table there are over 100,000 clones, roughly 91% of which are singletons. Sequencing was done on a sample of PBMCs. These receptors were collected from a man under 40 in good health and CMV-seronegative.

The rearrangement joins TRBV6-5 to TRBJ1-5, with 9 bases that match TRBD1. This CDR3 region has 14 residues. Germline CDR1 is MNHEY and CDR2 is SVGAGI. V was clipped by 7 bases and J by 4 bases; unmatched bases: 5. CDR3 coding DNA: TGTGCCAGCAAGAGGACAGGGGCTAATCAGCCCCAGCATTTT. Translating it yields CASKRTGANQPQHF.

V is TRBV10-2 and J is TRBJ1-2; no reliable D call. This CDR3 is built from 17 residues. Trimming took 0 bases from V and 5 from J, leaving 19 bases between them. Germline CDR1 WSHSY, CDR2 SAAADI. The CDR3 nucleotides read TGCGCCAGCAGTGAGTCCTGGGCTAATCGGTTACCATATGGCTACACCTTC. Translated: CASSESWANRLPYGYTF.

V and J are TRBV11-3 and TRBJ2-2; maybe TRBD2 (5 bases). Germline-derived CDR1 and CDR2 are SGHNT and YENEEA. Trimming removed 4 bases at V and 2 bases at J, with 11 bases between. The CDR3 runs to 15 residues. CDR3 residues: CASSSRTPNTGELFF. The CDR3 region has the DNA TGTGCCAGCAGCTCCCGGACTCCCAACACCGGGGAGCTGTTTTTT.

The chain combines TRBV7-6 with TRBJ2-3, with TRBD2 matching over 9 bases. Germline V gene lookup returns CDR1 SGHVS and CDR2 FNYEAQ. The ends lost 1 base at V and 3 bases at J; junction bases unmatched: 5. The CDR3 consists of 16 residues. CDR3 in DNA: TGTGCCAGCAGCTTAGATGGTGCGGGGGGGACAGATACGCAGTATTTT. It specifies CASSLDGAGGTDTQYF.

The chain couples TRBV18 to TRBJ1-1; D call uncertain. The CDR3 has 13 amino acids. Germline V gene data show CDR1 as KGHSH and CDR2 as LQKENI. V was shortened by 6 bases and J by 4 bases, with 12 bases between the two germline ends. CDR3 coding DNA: TGTGCCAGCTCTCTTCAAAGCGGCACTGAAGCTTTCTTT. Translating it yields CASSLQSGTEAFF.

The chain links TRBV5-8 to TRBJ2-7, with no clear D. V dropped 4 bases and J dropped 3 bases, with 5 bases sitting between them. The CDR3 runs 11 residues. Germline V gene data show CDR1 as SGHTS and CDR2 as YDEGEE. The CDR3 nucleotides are TGTGCCAGCAGCATCCTCTACGAGCAGTACTTC. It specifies CASSILYEQYF.

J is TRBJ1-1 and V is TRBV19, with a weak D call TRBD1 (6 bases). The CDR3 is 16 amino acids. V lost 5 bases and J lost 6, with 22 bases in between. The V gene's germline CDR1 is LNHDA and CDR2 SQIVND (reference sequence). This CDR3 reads CASSSQQGPEKAEAFF. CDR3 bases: TGTGCCAGTAGTTCTCAACAGGGACCCGAGAAGGCTGAAGCTTTCTTT.

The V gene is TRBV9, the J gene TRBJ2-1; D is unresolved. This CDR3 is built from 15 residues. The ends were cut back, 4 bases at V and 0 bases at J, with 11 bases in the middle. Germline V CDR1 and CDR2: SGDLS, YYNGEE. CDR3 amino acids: CASSLDSPSYNEQFF. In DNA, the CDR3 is TGTGCCAGCAGCCTCGACTCCCCCTCCTACAATGAGCAGTTCTTC.

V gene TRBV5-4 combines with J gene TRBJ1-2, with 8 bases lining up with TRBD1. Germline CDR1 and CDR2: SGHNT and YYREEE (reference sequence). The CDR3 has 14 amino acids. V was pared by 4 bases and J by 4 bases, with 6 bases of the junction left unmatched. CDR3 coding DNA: TGTGCCAGCAGCCCCCAGGGGGCTGGCTATGGCTACACCTTC. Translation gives CASSPQGAGYGYTF.

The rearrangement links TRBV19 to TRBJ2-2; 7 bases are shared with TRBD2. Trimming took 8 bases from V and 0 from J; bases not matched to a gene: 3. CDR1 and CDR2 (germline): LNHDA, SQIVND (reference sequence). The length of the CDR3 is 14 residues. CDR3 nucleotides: TGTGCCAGTCAGCGGGGCCCGAACACCGGGGAGCTGTTTTTT. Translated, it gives CASQRGPNTGELFF.

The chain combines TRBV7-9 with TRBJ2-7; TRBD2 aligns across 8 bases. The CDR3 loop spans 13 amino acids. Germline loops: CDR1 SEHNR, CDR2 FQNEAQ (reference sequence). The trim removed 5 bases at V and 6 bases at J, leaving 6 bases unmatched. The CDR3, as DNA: TGTGCCAGCAGCCTCAGGGCGGGGGGCGAGCAGTACTTC. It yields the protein CASSLRAGGEQYF.

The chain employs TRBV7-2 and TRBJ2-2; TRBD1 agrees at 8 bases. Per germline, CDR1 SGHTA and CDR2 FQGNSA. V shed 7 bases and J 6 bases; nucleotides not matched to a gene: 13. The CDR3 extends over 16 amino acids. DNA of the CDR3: TGTGCCAGCAACGAACCGGGACAGGTTTTTGCCGGGGAGCTGTTTTTT. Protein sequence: CASNEPGQVFAGELFF.

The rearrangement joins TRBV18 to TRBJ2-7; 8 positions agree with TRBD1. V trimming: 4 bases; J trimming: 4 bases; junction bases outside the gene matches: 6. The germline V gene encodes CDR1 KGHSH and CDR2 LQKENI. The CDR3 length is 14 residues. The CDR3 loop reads CASSQDRVRYEQYF. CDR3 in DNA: TGTGCCAGCTCACAGGACAGGGTGCGGTACGAGCAGTACTTC.

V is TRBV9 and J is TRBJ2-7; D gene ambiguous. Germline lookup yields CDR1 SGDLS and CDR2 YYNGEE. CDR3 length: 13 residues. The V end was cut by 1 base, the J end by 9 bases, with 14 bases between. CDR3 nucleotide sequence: TGTGCCAGCAGCGTAATGGCAGGCCGTTGGCAGTACTTC. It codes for CASSVMAGRWQYF. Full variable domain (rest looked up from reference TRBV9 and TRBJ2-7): DSGVTQTPKHLITATGQRVTLRCSPRSGDLSVYWYQQSLDQGLQFLIQYYNGEERAKGNILERFSAQQFPDLHSELNLSSLELGDSALYFCASSVMAGRWQYFGPGTRLTVT.

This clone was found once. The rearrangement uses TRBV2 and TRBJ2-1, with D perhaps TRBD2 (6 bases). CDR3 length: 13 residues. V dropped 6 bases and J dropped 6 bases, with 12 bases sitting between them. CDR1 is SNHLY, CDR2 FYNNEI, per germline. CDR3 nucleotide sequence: TGTGCCAGCAGCAAGGACTACTTCAATGAGCAGTTCTTC. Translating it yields CASSKDYFNEQFF.

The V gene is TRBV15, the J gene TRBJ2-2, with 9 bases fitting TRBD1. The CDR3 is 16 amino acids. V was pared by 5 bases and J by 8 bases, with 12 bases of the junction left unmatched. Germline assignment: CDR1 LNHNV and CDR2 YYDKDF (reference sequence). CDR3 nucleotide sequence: TGTGCCACCAGCGGGCCGGGACAGGGATTAGGAGGGGAGCTGTTTTTT. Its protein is CATSGPGQGLGGELFF.

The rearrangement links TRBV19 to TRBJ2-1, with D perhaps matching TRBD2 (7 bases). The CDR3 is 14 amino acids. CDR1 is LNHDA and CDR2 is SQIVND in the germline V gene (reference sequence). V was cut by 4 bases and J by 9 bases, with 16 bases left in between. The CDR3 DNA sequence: TGTGCCAGTAGTAGGGGGGGCTTTGAAGTTGAGCAGTTCTTC. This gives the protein CASSRGGFEVEQFF.

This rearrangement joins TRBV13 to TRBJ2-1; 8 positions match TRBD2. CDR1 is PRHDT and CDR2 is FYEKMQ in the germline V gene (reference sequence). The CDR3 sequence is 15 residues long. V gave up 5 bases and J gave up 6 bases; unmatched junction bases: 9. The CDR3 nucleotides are TGTGCCAGCAGCAGTAGCGGGGCTTCCCGCAATGAGCAGTTCTTC. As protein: CASSSSGASRNEQFF.

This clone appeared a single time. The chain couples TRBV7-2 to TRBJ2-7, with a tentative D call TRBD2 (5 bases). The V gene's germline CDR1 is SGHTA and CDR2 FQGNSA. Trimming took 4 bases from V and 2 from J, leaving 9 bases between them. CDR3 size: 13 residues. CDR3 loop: CASSSGLTYEQYF. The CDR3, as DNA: TGTGCCAGCAGCTCGGGATTGACCTACGAGCAGTACTTC.

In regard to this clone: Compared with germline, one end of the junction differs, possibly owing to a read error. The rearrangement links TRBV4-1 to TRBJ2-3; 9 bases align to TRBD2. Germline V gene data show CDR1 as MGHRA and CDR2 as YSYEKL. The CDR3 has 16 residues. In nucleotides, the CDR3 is TGCGCCAGCAGCCAAGGTAGCGGGGGAAACACAAATACGCAGTATTTT. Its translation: CASSQGSGGNTNTQYF.

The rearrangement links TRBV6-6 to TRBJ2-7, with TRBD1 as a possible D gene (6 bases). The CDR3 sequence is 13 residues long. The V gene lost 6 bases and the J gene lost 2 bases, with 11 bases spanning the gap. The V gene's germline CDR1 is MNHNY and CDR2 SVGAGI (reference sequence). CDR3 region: CASSRTETYEQYF. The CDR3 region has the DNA TGTGCCAGCAGCCGGACAGAAACCTACGAGCAGTACTTC.